This TCR beta chain comes out of a study of T cells in Graves' hyperthyroidism and ophthalmopathy. General observations from the study: In the blood, most expanded thyroid clonotypes above 0.001 appeared as well. Ophthalmopathy and stable hyperthyroidism were told apart by a 13 V-J model.

V lost 1 base and J 6 bases, leaving 10 bases between the germline ends. The CDR3 loop spans 14 amino acids. Germline assignment: CDR1 SGHAT and CDR2 FQNNGV. What was amplified from RNA transcripts were TCR beta CDR3 regions. HTBI primers were employed in a first-round RT-PCR of the TCR CDR3. TCRdb itself ran the multiplex PCR reads through MiXCR, one entry per CDR3 protein. The data contain over 650,000 distinct CDR3 sequences, 15% to 20% of them singletons. This clonotype appeared a few times. Its antigen is unidentified. The rearrangement links TRBV11-2 to TRBJ2-1; a weak D match, TRBD2 (6 bases). Sequenced input: blood. This receptor was taken from a man between 18 and 35 years old with Graves' hyperthyroidism. CDR3 residues: CASSLAGTPNEQFF. DNA for the CDR3: TGTGCCAGCAGCTTAGCCGGGACTCCCAATGAGCAGTTCTTC.